What follows is one TCR beta chain and its context. The ends lost 0 bases at V and 0 bases at J; junction bases unmatched: 7. Germline V gene sequence: CDR1 MGHRA, CDR2 YSYEKL. The CDR3 covers 18 residues. After constant-region reverse-primer amplification, full-length variable regions underwent semi-nested PCR with Nested Universal Primer A. TCRdb redid the calling of the 5' RACE reads with MiXCR, one entry per CDR3 protein. The table has under 65,000 distinct CDR3 sequences, less than 25% seen once. Cells sorted as Tregs were CD4+, CD25+ and CD127-/low. What was sequenced was tumor-infiltrating Tregs sorted from the breast tumor. This rearrangement joins TRBV4-1 to TRBJ2-2, with 7 bases that match TRBD2. This TCR was sampled from a female donor with breast cancer. CDR3 amino acids: CASSQDAGVIPNTGELFF. CDR3 bases: TGCGCCAGCAGCCAAGATGCGGGGGTTATCCCGAACACCGGGGAGCTGTTTTTT.